Presented here are 30 T cell receptor beta chains from one specimen sequenced in a study of cytomegalovirus exposure and HLA in healthy donors. In the PCR, 60 Vbeta and 13 Jbeta primers were used. Sequencing was performed with immunoSEQ multiplex PCR; in TCRdb, only in-frame clones are kept and a portion is missing. The sample holds around 100,000 clones, about 83% seen once. Sequencing was performed on PBMCs. These TCRs come from a woman younger than 35 in good health and CMV-seropositive.

CDR3 sequence: CASSVIDRTGELFF. The CDR3 DNA sequence: TGTGCCAGCAGCGTAATTGATCGGACCGGGGAGCTGTTTTTT. This rearrangement joins TRBV9 to TRBJ2-2; the D is unclear. Germline V CDR1 and CDR2: SGDLS, YYNGEE. Trimming took 1 base from V and 5 from J, leaving 9 bases between them. The CDR3 runs 14 residues.

With respect to this clone: A junction boundary mismatches the germline segment, possibly from a read error. The chain combines TRBV2 with TRBJ2-2, with TRBD1 identical over 7 bases. CDR1 is SNHLY and CDR2 is FYNNEI in the germline V gene. CDR3 length: 12 residues. Here the CDR3 DNA reads TGTGCCAGCAGGGAAGGACAGGCGGAGCTGTTTTTT. Protein product: CASREGQAELFF.

This clone was observed a handful of times. The chain carries TRBV9 and TRBJ1-6; D is unresolved. This CDR3 spans 15 amino acids. Per germline, CDR1 SGDLS and CDR2 YYNGEE. V was pared by 0 bases and J by 7 bases, with 11 bases between. The CDR3 sequence: CASSVEPGSNSPLHF. DNA of the CDR3: TGTGCCAGCAGCGTAGAACCGGGGTCGAATTCACCCCTCCACTTT.

The rearrangement joins TRBV4-1 to TRBJ1-4; the D gene is possibly TRBD1 (5 bases). The germline gives CDR1 MGHRA, CDR2 YSYEKL. The ends were cut back, 1 base at V and 6 bases at J, with 15 bases in the middle. The CDR3 has 16 residues. CDR3 sequence: CASSQGQGSVDEKLFF. The CDR3, as DNA: TGCGCCAGCAGCCAAGGTCAGGGATCGGTCGATGAAAAACTGTTTTTT.

This chain connects TRBV9 to TRBJ2-1, with 11 bases identical to TRBD2. V shed 0 bases and J 0 bases; nucleotides not matched to a gene: 11. CDR3 length equals 20 residues. Germline CDR1 is SGDLS and CDR2 is YYNGEE. The DNA for the CDR3 is TGTGCCAGCAGCGTAGTTCCAGGACTAGCGGGTTTAAGCTCCTACAATGAGCAGTTCTTC. Amino acids: CASSVVPGLAGLSSYNEQFF.

The V and J genes are TRBV7-2 and TRBJ2-5; D is ambiguous. The V end lost 0 bases, the J end lost 5 bases, and 13 bases lay between the germline ends. The CDR3 consists of 15 residues. Germline V gives CDR1 SGHTA, CDR2 FQGNSA. CDR3 coding DNA: TGTGCCAGCAGCTTAGCGCTGAATGTGGGCGAGACCCAGTACTTC. Translating gives CASSLALNVGETQYF.

V usage is TRBV27 and J usage is TRBJ1-1; no clear D gene. The germline gives CDR1 MNHEY, CDR2 SMNVEV (reference sequence). Trimming pared 5 bases from V and 4 bases from J, leaving 11 bases between. The CDR3 loop spans 13 amino acids. The CDR3 sequence is CASSSRPPTEAFF. The DNA of the CDR3 is TGTGCCAGCAGTAGCCGCCCTCCCACTGAAGCTTTCTTT.

This clone was counted between two and nine times. V and J are TRBV29-1 and TRBJ2-1; D might be TRBD1 (6 bases). Germline V gene data show CDR1 as SQVTM and CDR2 as ANQGSEA. V shed 4 bases and J shed 6 bases, with 10 bases lying between them. The CDR3 spans 12 residues. The CDR3 region is CSVAGTPNEQFF. The CDR3 DNA reads as TGCAGCGTTGCGGGGACACCCAATGAGCAGTTCTTC.

The rearrangement uses TRBV6-5 and TRBJ2-1, with D possibly being TRBD2 (7 bases). The V and J ends lost 2 bases and 8 bases respectively, with 19 bases between them. Germline CDR1 reads MNHEY; CDR2 reads SVGAGI. This CDR3 spans 16 amino acids. The CDR3 region has the DNA TGTGCCAGCAGTTACGGGCCGAGGGGGGGCACGGATGAGCAGTTCTTC. It specifies CASSYGPRGGTDEQFF.

In its sample, this clone is medium-sized. The chain is built from TRBV15 and TRBJ2-5, with D possibly TRBD1 on 7 matching bases. Trimming removed 1 base at V and 5 bases at J, with 14 bases between. From germline, CDR1 is LNHNV and CDR2 YYDKDF (reference sequence). The CDR3 spans 15 residues. This chain's CDR3 is CATSRGTGEVETQYF. In nucleotides, the CDR3 is TGTGCCACCAGCAGAGGAACAGGGGAGGTGGAGACCCAGTACTTC.

V is TRBV28 and J is TRBJ1-1; D is possibly TRBD1 (6 bases). Trimming stripped 3 bases from V and 8 bases from J, with 16 bases between. There are 14 residues in the CDR3. The germline V gene encodes CDR1 MDHEN and CDR2 SYDVKM. The CDR3 DNA is TGTGCCAGCAGTTTTGAGGGGGAGACGAGAGAAGCTTTCTTT. Amino acid sequence: CASSFEGETREAFF.

The chain employs TRBV7-9 and TRBJ2-2; 14 nucleotides agree with TRBD2. Germline CDR1 reads SEHNR; CDR2 reads FQNEAQ (reference sequence). V gave up 1 base and J gave up 10 bases; unmatched junction bases: 11. This CDR3 contains 18 residues. The CDR3 DNA follows: TGTGCCAGCAGCTTAGGCTCCTTGGGACTAGCGGGGGTCATGGAGCTGTTTTTT. It translates to CASSLGSLGLAGVMELFF.

The chain recombines TRBV5-4 with TRBJ1-2, with D perhaps matching TRBD1 (5 bases). From germline, CDR1 is SGHNT and CDR2 YYREEE (reference sequence). Trimming removed 2 bases at V and 4 bases at J, with 12 bases between. This CDR3 is 14 amino acids long. As DNA, the CDR3 is TGTGCCAGCAGCTTAGACAGTCCCATCTATGGCTACACCTTC. Translation gives CASSLDSPIYGYTF. Combining the CDR3 with reference TRBV5-4 and TRBJ1-2 gives the whole variable domain ETGVTQSPTHLIKTRGQQVTLRCSSQSGHNTVSWYQQALGQGPQFIFQYYREEENGRGNFPPRFSGLQFPNYSSELNVNALELDDSALYLCASSLDSPIYGYTFGSGTRLTVV.

V is TRBV6-5 and J is TRBJ2-1, with 8 bases matching TRBD2. Germline V gene sequence: CDR1 MNHEY, CDR2 SVGAGI. This CDR3 comprises 14 residues. The V segment lost 5 bases and the J segment 4 bases; nucleotides outside the gene matches: 4. The CDR3 bases are TGTGCCAGCAGTACCGGACTAGCTTACAATGAGCAGTTCTTC. This translates into CASSTGLAYNEQFF.

The chain recombines TRBV28 with TRBJ2-7, with no clear D. The CDR3 has 14 amino acids. CDR1 is MDHEN and CDR2 is SYDVKM in the germline V gene. V lost 2 bases and J 0 bases, leaving 8 bases between the germline ends. In DNA form, the CDR3 reads TGTGCCAGCAGTTTAGGGCTGGACTCCTACGAGCAGTACTTC. Encoded protein: CASSLGLDSYEQYF.

The V gene is TRBV5-1, the J gene TRBJ2-5; the D is unclear. Germline-derived CDR1 and CDR2 are SGHRS and YFSETQ. Trimming took off 8 bases at V and 1 base at J, with 12 bases between the two ends. The CDR3 consists of 13 residues. DNA of the CDR3: TGCGCCAGTCAAACAGCTACCCAAGAGACCCAGTACTTC. Translating it yields CASQTATQETQYF.

The chain carries TRBV5-1 and TRBJ1-6, with 8 bases fitting TRBD1. The CDR3 totals 21 residues. The germline V gene has CDR1 SGHRS and CDR2 YFSETQ. With V trimmed by 0 bases and J by 10 bases, 24 bases remained unmatched. The chain's CDR3 is CASSLASFHIQGGTPSSPLHF. In DNA, the CDR3 is TGCGCCAGCAGCTTGGCCTCTTTTCACATACAGGGGGGAACCCCTTCATCACCCCTCCACTTT.

This chain uses TRBV10-3 with TRBJ2-1, with a tentative D call TRBD2 (6 bases). Trimming pared 3 bases from V and 4 bases from J, leaving 13 bases between. From germline, CDR1 is ENHRY and CDR2 SYGVKD. CDR3 length equals 15 residues. DNA for the CDR3: TGTGCCATCAGTGACAGGGCGGGGCGATACAATGAGCAGTTCTTC. Translation gives CAISDRAGRYNEQFF.

The chain uses TRBV27 and TRBJ1-5, with 9 bases fitting TRBD1. The germline V gene has CDR1 MNHEY and CDR2 SMNVEV (reference sequence). With V trimmed by 5 bases and J by 1 base, 6 bases remained unmatched. There are 16 residues in the CDR3. CDR3 sequence reads: CASSAGTGNSNQPQHF. DNA for the CDR3: TGTGCCAGCAGTGCAGGGACAGGGAACAGCAATCAGCCCCAGCATTTT.

V is TRBV7-9 and J is TRBJ2-7, with D possibly being TRBD1 (6 bases). This CDR3 comprises 13 residues. The germline CDR1 and CDR2 sequences are SEHNR and FQNEAQ (reference sequence). V was pared by 6 bases and J by 4 bases, with 13 bases between. The CDR3 DNA sequence: TGTGCCAGCAGTCGAACCGACAGGTACGAGCAGTACTTC. It translates to CASSRTDRYEQYF.

The gene calls are TRBV2 and TRBJ2-4, with D perhaps matching TRBD2 (5 bases). Germline CDR1 SNHLY, CDR2 FYNNEI. There are 15 residues in the CDR3. V lost 4 bases to trimming and J lost 0 bases, with 10 bases between them. In nucleotides, the CDR3 is TGTGCCAGCAGTGGAGGGTCCCTAGCCAAAAACATTCAGTACTTC. This sequence encodes CASSGGSLAKNIQYF.

Note on this clone: An end of the junction differs from the germline gene, which may be a read error. The V call is TRBV10-3, the J call TRBJ1-2; D perhaps matches TRBD1 (5 bases). The CDR3 consists of 13 residues. Germline CDR1 reads ENHRY; CDR2 reads SYGVKD. This chain's CDR3 is CAIRDQGVSGYTF. The DNA of the CDR3 is TGTGCCATCCGTGATCAGGGCGTCTCTGGCTACACCTTC.

V is TRBV18 and J is TRBJ2-1, with TRBD1 matching 8 bases. Germline trimming cut 4 bases from V and 5 bases from J; bases unmatched to any gene: 16. Per the germline V gene, CDR1 is KGHSH and CDR2 is LQKENI. The CDR3 totals 18 residues. CDR3 nucleotides: TGTGCCAGCTCACTGAAGACAATAGGGACAGGCAACAACAATGAGCAGTTCTTC. This encodes CASSLKTIGTGNNNEQFF.

The gene calls are TRBV7-8 and TRBJ2-3; 12 bases map to TRBD2. This CDR3 is built from 17 residues. Germline values: CDR1 SGHVS, CDR2 FQNEAQ. J gave up 7 bases and V 4 bases, and 12 bases lay outside the gene matches. The CDR3 region is CASSSSTGLAGTHTQYF. CDR3 nucleotides: TGTGCCAGCAGCTCCTCCACCGGACTAGCGGGGACCCATACGCAGTATTTT.

The rearrangement joins TRBV10-3 to TRBJ2-7; 7 bases align to TRBD1. V was pared by 6 bases and J by 7 bases, with 3 bases of the junction left unmatched. The CDR3 contains 11 residues. Per the germline V gene, CDR1 is ENHRY and CDR2 is SYGVKD. CDR3 protein: CAISQDREQYF. The CDR3 nucleotides are TGTGCCATCAGCCAGGACAGGGAGCAGTACTTC.

This clone has only a few counts. V gene TRBV28 combines with J gene TRBJ2-6; 8 nucleotides align to TRBD1. Looked up from germline, CDR1 is MDHEN and CDR2 is SYDVKM. J gave up 2 bases and V 7 bases, and 4 bases lay outside the gene matches. CDR3 length: 15 amino acids. In nucleotides, the CDR3 is TGTGCCAGCATTCAGGGGGCGGCTGGGGCCAACGTCCTGACTTTC. Amino acid sequence: CASIQGAAGANVLTF.

The rearrangement uses TRBV19 and TRBJ2-5, with a tentative D call TRBD1 (6 bases). V was trimmed by 5 bases and J by 5 bases, leaving 9 bases between them. Germline V gene data show CDR1 as LNHDA and CDR2 as SQIVND (reference sequence). The CDR3 spans 12 residues. DNA for the CDR3: TGTGCCAGTAGTGGGGGCCTGGAGACCCAGTACTTC. This translates into CASSGGLETQYF.

V is TRBV6-5 and J is TRBJ2-7; TRBD2 is a possible D gene (5 bases). The CDR3 totals 15 residues. From germline, CDR1 is MNHEY and CDR2 SVGAGI. Trimming cost V 2 bases and J 5 bases, with 16 bases left between them. In DNA, the CDR3 is TGTGCCAGCAGTTACGGGATTACGGGGAAAAACGAGCAGTACTTC. Its protein product is CASSYGITGKNEQYF.

The V call is TRBV5-1, the J call TRBJ2-7; 13 nucleotides match TRBD2. The CDR3 is made up of 16 amino acids. CDR1 and CDR2 from the germline V gene are SGHRS and YFSETQ. Trimming removed 2 bases from V and 2 bases from J; junction bases left unmatched: 4. The DNA of the CDR3 is TGCGCCAGCAGCTTTGGGACTAGCGGGACCCCCTACGAGCAGTACTTC. Its translation is CASSFGTSGTPYEQYF. Complete variable domain (other parts from reference TRBV5-1 and TRBJ2-7): KAGVTQTPRYLIKTRGQQVTLSCSPISGHRSVSWYQQTPGQGLQFLFEYFSETQRNKGNFPGRFSGRQFSNSRSEMNVSTLELGDSALYLCASSFGTSGTPYEQYFGPGTRLTVT.

The J gene is TRBJ2-5, the V gene TRBV6-5; 10 positions match TRBD1. The germline gives CDR1 MNHEY, CDR2 SVGAGI. This CDR3 is 11 amino acids long. J gave up 7 bases and V 11 bases, and 4 bases lay outside the gene matches. CDR3: CAGGQGRTQYF. In DNA form, the CDR3 reads TGTGCCGGGGGACAGGGGCGGACCCAGTACTTC.